Shown below are 26 T cell receptor beta chains from a single sample sequenced in a study of identical twins. MiXCR was run by TCRdb on the 5' RACE reads, yielding one entry per CDR3 protein. The repertoire holds 700,000 or so distinct CDR3 sequences, with 21% as singletons. The sample was also linked to a second study, of T cells expressing NK-cell markers.

The sequenced material came from PBMCs. Every receptor here comes from a woman aged 18-30 years in good health.

This clonotype was counted many times. V and J are TRBV12-3 or TRBV12-4 and TRBJ2-3; no firm D call. The end of the DNA fits TRBJ2-5 better, so the J call may be wrong. This CDR3 is built from 11 residues. CDR3 nucleotide sequence: TGTGCCAGCAGTTTAGTGGGGACCCAGTACTTC. Its translation: CASSLVGTQYF.

The chain is built from TRBV20-1 and TRBJ1-1, with D uncertain. CDR1 and CDR2 (germline): DFQATT, SNEGSKA (reference sequence). V was trimmed by 5 bases and J by 8 bases, leaving 15 bases between them. This CDR3 spans 12 amino acids. The CDR3 nucleotides are TGCAGTGCTTTCCCGTTTCTGGCAGAAGCTTTCTTT. It yields the protein CSAFPFLAEAFF.

This clonotype was seen repeatedly, ten times or more. V gene TRBV11-2 combines with J gene TRBJ2-3, with a weak D call TRBD2 (5 bases). From germline, CDR1 is SGHAT and CDR2 FQNNGV. This CDR3 contains 14 residues. V lost 5 bases, J lost 5 bases, and 14 bases lay in between. CDR3 loop: CASSPRAAGDTQYF. In nucleotides, the CDR3 is TGTGCCAGCAGCCCCCGAGCGGCGGGAGATACGCAGTATTTT. Supplemented by reference TRBV11-2 and TRBJ2-3, the full variable domain reads EAGVAQSPRYKIIEKRQSVAFWCNPISGHATLYWYQQILGQGPKLLIQFQNNGVVDDSQLPKDRFSAERLKGVDSTLKIQPAKLEDSAVYLCASSPRAAGDTQYFGPGTRLTVL.

The CDR3 DNA reads TGTGCCTGGGCGGGACCCCGGGCGTTCTTC. This translates into CAWAGPRAFF. The chain joins TRBV30 to TRBJ2-1, with D possibly being TRBD2 (6 bases). V lost 5 bases and J lost 15, with 14 bases in between. From germline, CDR1 is GTSNPN and CDR2 SVGIG (reference sequence). This CDR3 has 10 residues.

J is TRBJ2-7 and V is TRBV25-1; D unclear. This CDR3 has 14 amino acids. Germline V gene lookup returns CDR1 MGHDK and CDR2 SYGVNS. Trimming shortened V by 2 bases and J by 1 base, and 9 bases separated the two germline ends. The CDR3 DNA reads TGTGCCAGCAGTGAAGGCGGCACTTCCTACGAGCAGTACTTC. Translation: CASSEGGTSYEQYF.

The chain joins TRBV5-1 to TRBJ2-7, with 9 bases fitting TRBD2. The J segment lost 6 bases and the V segment lost 3 bases, leaving 10 bases of the junction unmatched. This CDR3 contains 15 residues. Germline CDR1 is SGHRS and CDR2 is YFSETQ. CDR3 sequence reads: CASSSGLADVGEQYF. The CDR3 DNA reads as TGCGCCAGCAGCTCGGGACTAGCTGATGTTGGCGAGCAGTACTTC.

This clonotype was observed a few times. The chain couples TRBV5-4 to TRBJ1-1, with a possible D match to TRBD1 (5 bases). Trimming removed 4 bases from V and 7 bases from J, with 11 bases in between. CDR1 SGHNT and CDR2 YYREEE come from the germline V gene (reference sequence). The CDR3 runs to 12 residues. Written as DNA, the CDR3 is TGTGCCAGCAGCCCCCGAGACAGTGAAGCTTTCTTT. Translating it yields CASSPRDSEAFF.

This clonotype was recorded at least ten times. The genes are TRBV12-3 or TRBV12-4 and TRBJ2-7; D call uncertain. Trimming left V 8 bases short and J 8 bases short, with 16 bases between. The CDR3 covers 12 residues. CDR3 in DNA: TGTGCCAGCGGTGCGGCCCCCAGCAAGCAGTACTTC. Translation: CASGAAPSKQYF.

This clonotype came up many times. The V gene is TRBV20-1, the J gene TRBJ1-3; D is unresolved. Trimming removed 6 bases from V and 2 bases from J, with 14 bases in between. The length of the CDR3 is 14 residues. The V gene's germline CDR1 is DFQATT and CDR2 SNEGSKA (reference sequence). CDR3 protein: CSAVFFGPGNTIYF. DNA of the CDR3: TGCAGTGCCGTTTTCTTCGGGCCTGGAAACACCATATATTTT.

This clonotype has a count of ten or more. The gene calls are TRBV5-1 and TRBJ2-1, with 11 bases lining up with TRBD2. The CDR3 sequence is 13 residues long. Germline loops: CDR1 SGHRS, CDR2 YFSETQ. V dropped 6 bases and J dropped 6; count of bases not matched to a gene: 2. The CDR3: CASKLAGVNEQFF. The CDR3 nucleotides are TGCGCCAGCAAACTAGCGGGAGTCAATGAGCAGTTCTTC.

J is TRBJ2-3 and V is TRBV7-6; 9 bases agree with TRBD1. Germline V gene sequence: CDR1 SGHVS, CDR2 FNYEAQ. The CDR3 spans 15 residues. V shed 5 bases and J 4 bases; nucleotides not matched to a gene: 7. In DNA, the CDR3 is TGTGCCAGCAGCCCCCGGACAGGGGTCCCAGATACGCAGTATTTT. Translation: CASSPRTGVPDTQYF.

This clonotype was observed a few times. The V gene is TRBV7-2, the J gene TRBJ2-7; 7 nucleotides line up with TRBD1. Germline CDR1 reads SGHTA; CDR2 reads FQGNSA. The CDR3 runs 14 residues. With 4 bases clipped from V and 6 bases from J, the junction kept 9 bases outside the gene matches. CDR3 region: CASSSNRGPTEQYF. CDR3 coding DNA: TGTGCCAGCAGCTCCAACAGGGGACCCACCGAGCAGTACTTC.

The chain joins TRBV20-1 to TRBJ2-4; no clear D. Per germline, CDR1 DFQATT and CDR2 SNEGSKA (reference sequence). Trimming stripped 5 bases from V and 4 bases from J, with 6 bases between. The CDR3 has 11 amino acids. Here the CDR3 DNA reads TGCAGTGCTCAAGGGAAAAACATTCAGTACTTC. It specifies CSAQGKNIQYF.

The chain is built from TRBV6-1 and TRBJ2-7; weak D call: TRBD1 (5 bases). This CDR3 spans 13 amino acids. CDR1 is MNHNS, CDR2 SASEGT, per germline. Trimming shortened V by 7 bases and J by 3 bases, and 13 bases separated the two germline ends. The CDR3 sequence: CASIGNTGYEQYF. CDR3 DNA sequence: TGTGCCAGCATAGGGAACACAGGCTACGAGCAGTACTTC.

This clonotype was observed many times. The rearrangement links TRBV27 to TRBJ1-6; perhaps TRBD1 as D (6 bases). The CDR3 length is 11 residues. Per germline, CDR1 MNHEY and CDR2 SMNVEV (reference sequence). Trimming left V 5 bases short and J 16 bases short, with 12 bases between. The CDR3 reads CASSTGHRLHF. CDR3 sequence (DNA): TGTGCCAGCAGTACGGGACACCGACTCCACTTT.

This clonotype has only a few counts. J is TRBJ2-1 and V is TRBV11-2; tentatively, D is TRBD2 (5 bases). Trimming stripped 7 bases from V and 4 bases from J, with 11 bases between. This CDR3 has 13 residues. The germline gives CDR1 SGHAT, CDR2 FQNNGV. In nucleotides, the CDR3 is TGTGCCAGCAACCTGGACTTTTACAATGAGCAGTTCTTC. This encodes CASNLDFYNEQFF. The full variable domain, rest sourced from reference TRBV11-2 and TRBJ2-1, is EAGVAQSPRYKIIEKRQSVAFWCNPISGHATLYWYQQILGQGPKLLIQFQNNGVVDDSQLPKDRFSAERLKGVDSTLKIQPAKLEDSAVYLCASNLDFYNEQFFGPGTRLTVL.

This clonotype was seen only a few times. The V gene is TRBV3-1, the J gene TRBJ2-2; 7 nucleotides match TRBD2. CDR1 and CDR2 (germline): LGHDT, YNNKEL (reference sequence). The CDR3 runs to 15 residues. The V segment lost 7 bases and the J segment 0 bases; nucleotides outside the gene matches: 5. The CDR3, as DNA: TGTGCCAGCAACCTACTAGCGTCGAACACCGGGGAGCTGTTTTTT. It yields the protein CASNLLASNTGELFF.

The V and J genes are TRBV12-3 or TRBV12-4 and TRBJ2-1; 7 bases line up with TRBD1. This CDR3 region has 14 residues. V lost 6 bases and J lost 7; bases outside the gene matches: 9. The CDR3 reads CASSVDRATNEQFF. The CDR3 bases are TGTGCCAGCAGCGTAGACAGGGCAACGAATGAGCAGTTCTTC.

This clonotype has at least ten counts. The V call is TRBV20-1, the J call TRBJ2-5; 10 bases line up with TRBD2. V lost 1 base and J lost 4; bases outside the gene matches: 6. Per the germline V gene, CDR1 is DFQATT and CDR2 is SNEGSKA (reference sequence). The CDR3 is made up of 15 amino acids. CDR3 amino acids: CSARVLAGALETQYF. CDR3 coding DNA: TGCAGTGCTAGAGTTCTAGCGGGAGCTTTAGAGACCCAGTACTTC.

To note about this clonotype: A read error may produce the germline difference seen at one junction end. J is TRBJ2-5 and V is TRBV27, with 8 bases lining up with TRBD1. The CDR3 totals 8 residues. Germline CDR1 MNHEY, CDR2 SMNVEV (reference sequence). This CDR3 reads CASSHRGF. The CDR3 nucleotides read TGTGCCAGCAGCCACAGGGGGTTC.

The gene calls are TRBV6-1 and TRBJ2-1; the D gene is possibly TRBD2 (6 bases). V was shortened by 8 bases and J by 3 bases, with 14 bases between the two germline ends. Germline V gives CDR1 MNHNS, CDR2 SASEGT. This CDR3 has 14 amino acids. The CDR3 DNA follows: TGTGCCAGCCGAGGCGGGACCGACTACAATGAGCAGTTCTTC. It yields the protein CASRGGTDYNEQFF.

This sequence joins TRBV7-2 and TRBJ2-1, with 11 nucleotides matching TRBD2. The CDR3 spans 16 residues. J was trimmed by 5 bases and V by 2 bases; bases with no gene match: 5. Germline loops: CDR1 SGHTA, CDR2 FQGNSA. The CDR3 DNA sequence: TGTGCCAGCAGCTTACAATGGGGACTAGCGGACAATGAGCAGTTCTTC. It translates to CASSLQWGLADNEQFF.

This clonotype was picked up a small number of times. This chain links TRBV12-3 or TRBV12-4 with TRBJ1-2, with D perhaps matching TRBD1 (5 bases). The V and J ends lost 5 bases and 0 bases respectively, with 13 bases between them. The CDR3 spans 15 residues. CDR3 DNA: TGTGCCAGCAGTCGGACCGACAGAGCTAACTATGGCTACACCTTC. Encoded protein: CASSRTDRANYGYTF.

In its sample, this clonotype was seen a few times. The rearrangement joins TRBV9 to TRBJ2-1; D unclear. V lost 0 bases, J lost 8 bases, and 3 bases lay in between. CDR1 and CDR2 (germline): SGDLS, YYNGEE. The CDR3 is 11 amino acids. In DNA form, the CDR3 reads TGTGCCAGCAGCGTAGGCCATGAGCAGTTCTTC. Its protein is CASSVGHEQFF. Filled out from reference TRBV9 and TRBJ2-1, the complete variable domain reads DSGVTQTPKHLITATGQRVTLRCSPRSGDLSVYWYQQSLDQGLQFLIQYYNGEERAKGNILERFSAQQFPDLHSELNLSSLELGDSALYFCASSVGHEQFFGPGTRLTVL.

The sample holds a few counts of this clonotype. V usage is TRBV4-3 and J usage is TRBJ2-1; D not certain. The V and J ends lost 1 base and 1 base respectively, with 17 bases between them. This CDR3 spans 18 amino acids. From germline, CDR1 is LGHNA and CDR2 YSLEER. CDR3 coding DNA: TGCGCCAGCAGCCAAGCGGTCTCCCGGCAGCATTCCTACAATGAGCAGTTCTTC. Its protein is CASSQAVSRQHSYNEQFF.

This rearrangement joins TRBV12-3 or TRBV12-4 to TRBJ1-5, with D possibly being TRBD1 (5 bases). V was clipped by 4 bases and J by 5 bases, with 9 bases between them. The CDR3 has 13 residues. As DNA, the CDR3 is TGTGCCAGCAGTTGGGGGGTTGATCAGCCCCAGCATTTT. It yields the protein CASSWGVDQPQHF.